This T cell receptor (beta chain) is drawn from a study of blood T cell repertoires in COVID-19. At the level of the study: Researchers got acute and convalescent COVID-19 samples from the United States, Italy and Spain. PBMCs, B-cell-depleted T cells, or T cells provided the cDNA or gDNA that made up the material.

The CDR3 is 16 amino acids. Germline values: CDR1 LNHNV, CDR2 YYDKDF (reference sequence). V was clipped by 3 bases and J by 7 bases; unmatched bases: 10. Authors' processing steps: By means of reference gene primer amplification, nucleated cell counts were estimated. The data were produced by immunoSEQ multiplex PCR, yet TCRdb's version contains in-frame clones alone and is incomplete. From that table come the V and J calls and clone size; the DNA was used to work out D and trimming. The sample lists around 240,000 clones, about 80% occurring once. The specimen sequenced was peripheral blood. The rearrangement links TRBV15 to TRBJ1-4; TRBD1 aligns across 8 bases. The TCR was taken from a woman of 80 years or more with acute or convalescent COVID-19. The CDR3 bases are TGTGCCACCAGCAGGACGCCGCGACAGGGGAGTGAAAAACTGTTTTTT. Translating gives CATSRTPRQGSEKLFF.